Described below is a single T cell receptor (beta chain) sequence and its context. Per germline, CDR1 SGHDN and CDR2 FVKESK. V was trimmed by 3 bases and J by 7 bases, leaving 9 bases between them. The CDR3 loop spans 12 amino acids. This entry comes from a study of blood T cell repertoires in COVID-19. About the research overall: Some COVID-19 samples were acute and others convalescent; all came from the United States, Italy and Spain. In each case, the material was cDNA or gDNA derived from T cells, B-cell-depleted T cells, or PBMCs.

Original methodology: The authors estimated nucleated cell counts from reference gene primer amplification. Measured with immunoSEQ multiplex PCR; TCRdb has only the in-frame clones, and not every one. The V and J calls and clone size were taken over from that table, and D and trimming were inferred from the DNA. Of around 300,000 clones listed, 70% to 90% are singletons. The specimen was peripheral blood. The origin of this receptor is a woman in her twenties or thirties with active or convalescent COVID-19. The rearrangement uses TRBV14 and TRBJ1-2; D is perhaps TRBD1 (6 bases). The CDR3 here is CASSHDRIGYTF. DNA of the CDR3: TGTGCCAGCAGCCATGACAGGATTGGCTACACCTTC.